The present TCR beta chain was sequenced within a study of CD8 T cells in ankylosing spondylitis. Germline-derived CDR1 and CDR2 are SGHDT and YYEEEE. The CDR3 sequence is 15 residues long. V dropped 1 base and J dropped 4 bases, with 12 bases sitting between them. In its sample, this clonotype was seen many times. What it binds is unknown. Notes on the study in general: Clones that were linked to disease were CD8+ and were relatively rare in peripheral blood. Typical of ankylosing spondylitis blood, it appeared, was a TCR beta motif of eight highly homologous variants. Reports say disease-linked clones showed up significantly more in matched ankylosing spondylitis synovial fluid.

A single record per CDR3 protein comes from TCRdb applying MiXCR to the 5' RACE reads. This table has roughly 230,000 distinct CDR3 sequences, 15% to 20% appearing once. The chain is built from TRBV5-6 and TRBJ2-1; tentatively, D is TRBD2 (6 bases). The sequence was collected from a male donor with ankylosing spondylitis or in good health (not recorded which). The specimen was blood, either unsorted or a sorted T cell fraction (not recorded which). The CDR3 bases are TGTGCCAGCAGCTTGCTCGCGGGGCTATACAATGAGCAGTTCTTC. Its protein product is CASSLLAGLYNEQFF.